This record covers a single T cell receptor (beta chain). Its antigen remains unknown. This entry is derived from a study of cytomegalovirus exposure and HLA in healthy donors. Study-wide findings and caveats: TCR beta sequences reportedly predicted the HLA-A and HLA-B alleles of most subjects accurately. CMV serostatus alone was available as immune exposure information. According to an earlier analysis, most TCR beta V segments yielded productive rearrangements about 90% or about 30% of the time. The study listed approximately 170 cytomegalovirus-associated TCR beta chains.

The V and J ends lost 5 bases and 2 bases, in that order; junction bases with no gene match: 5. The germline gives CDR1 SGHNT, CDR2 YENEEA. The CDR3 extends over 15 amino acids. Primers included in the PCR were 60 Vbeta and 13 Jbeta primers. The method was immunoSEQ multiplex PCR; TCRdb's version includes in-frame clones alone and lacks a portion of them. This sample yields 110,000 to 150,000 clones, of which about 72% are seen a single time; roughly 2% belongs to the top ten. The receptor was isolated from a man aged 40-55 years in good health and CMV-seronegative. This rearrangement joins TRBV11-3 to TRBJ2-2; 7 positions match TRBD1. The sequencing sample was made of PBMCs. The CDR3 spells CASSLTGFNTGELFF. The CDR3 DNA is TGTGCCAGCAGCCTGACAGGGTTCAACACCGGGGAGCTGTTTTTT.